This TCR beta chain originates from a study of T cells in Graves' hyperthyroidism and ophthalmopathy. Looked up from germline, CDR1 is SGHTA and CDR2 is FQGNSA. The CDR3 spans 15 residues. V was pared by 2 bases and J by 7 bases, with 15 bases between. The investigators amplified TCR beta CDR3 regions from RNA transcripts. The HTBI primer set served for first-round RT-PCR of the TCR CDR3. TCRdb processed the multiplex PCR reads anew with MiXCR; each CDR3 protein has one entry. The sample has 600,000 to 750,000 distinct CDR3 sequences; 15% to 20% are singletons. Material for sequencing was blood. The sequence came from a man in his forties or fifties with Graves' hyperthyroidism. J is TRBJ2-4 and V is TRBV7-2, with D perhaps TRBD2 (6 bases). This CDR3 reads CASSLSTGSLNIQYF. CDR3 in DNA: TGTGCCAGCAGCTTATCTACCGGGAGCCTTAACATTCAGTACTTC.